This TCR beta chain originates from a study of blood T cells in healthy people across ages. Overall study findings and caveats: Across samples, TCR beta diversity tracked strongly with naive T cell percentage.

Together with a sample-barcoded 5' primer, a J-beta primer mix was included in a second PCR lasting about 7 to 11 cycles. Every cDNA was tagged by a template-switch adaptor with 12 random nucleotides. TCRdb fed the 5' RACE reads into MiXCR, producing one record per CDR3 protein. The data contain more than 700,000 distinct CDR3 sequences, approximately 53% of them seen just once; the ten biggest clones take up approximately 40%. This CDR3 is 13 amino acids long. Donors each provided roughly 9.6 milliliters of peripheral blood. About this clonotype itself: Antigen specificity is unknown. At one of its ends the junction is not consistent with the germline gene, which may arise from a read error.

Sequenced sample: blood. This TCR was sampled from a man at least 80 years old in good health. This chain joins TRBV12-3 or TRBV12-4 and TRBJ2-4, with D maybe TRBD2 (5 bases). CDR3 residues: CASSLAGVNIQYF. Written as DNA, the CDR3 is TGTGCCAGCAGTCTAGCCGGGGTGAACATTCAGTACTTC.